Listed below are T cell receptor beta chains from one sample, sequenced in a study of OX40 agonist ivuxolimab in advanced cancers. Sequencing was performed with immunoSEQ multiplex PCR; in TCRdb, only in-frame clones are kept and a portion is missing. The profile shows about 67,000 clones, approximately 80% of them singletons. This sample comprised CD4+ or CD8+ T cells sorted from blood, obtained in a trial of the OX40 agonist ivuxolimab. All receptors derive from an adult with an advanced solid tumor such as melanoma, head and neck, liver or kidney cancer. Both conserved end residues are part of each CDR3. A D gene is named only where the DNA matches it firmly. A row's size may be missing; if present it is once, few, many or a size class.

j_call: TRBJ1-2
v_call: TRBV9
d_call: TRBD1
clone_size: .
cdr3_aa: CASSSDRGGSGYTF
cdr3_nt: TGTGCCAGCAGCTCAGACAGGGGGGGTTCGGGCTACACCTTC

j_call: TRBJ2-3
v_call: TRBV11-2
d_call: TRBD2
clone_size: .
cdr3_aa: CASSQDHGRADTQYF
cdr3_nt: TGCGCCAGCAGCCAAGATCACGGGAGGGCTGATACGCAGTATTTT

j_call: TRBJ1-1
v_call: TRBV7-3
d_call: .
clone_size: few
cdr3_aa: CASSPGGSQGEAFF
cdr3_nt: TGTGCCAGCAGCCCGGGAGGGAGCCAAGGTGAAGCTTTCTTT

j_call: TRBJ1-1
v_call: TRBV6-6
d_call: TRBD1
clone_size: .
cdr3_aa: CASSYEGAPGTEAFF
cdr3_nt: TGTGCCAGCAGTTACGAGGGGGCCCCGGGCACTGAAGCTTTCTTT

j_call: TRBJ1-2
v_call: TRBV5-6
d_call: .
clone_size: .
cdr3_aa: CASSAWYGYTF
cdr3_nt: TGTGCCAGCAGCGCCTGGTATGGCTACACCTTC

j_call: TRBJ1-6
v_call: TRBV27
d_call: .
clone_size: .
cdr3_aa: CASSLQQGSYNSPLHF
cdr3_nt: TGTGCCAGCAGTCTCCAACAGGGCTCCTATAATTCACCCCTCCACTTT

j_call: TRBJ2-3
v_call: TRBV2
d_call: .
clone_size: .
cdr3_aa: CASSEQISTDTQYF
cdr3_nt: TGTGCCAGCAGTGAGCAAATTAGCACAGATACGCAGTATTTT

j_call: TRBJ2-6
v_call: TRBV28
d_call: .
clone_size: once
cdr3_aa: CASSGANVLTF
cdr3_nt: TGTGCCAGCTCTGGGGCCAACGTCCTGACTTTC

j_call: TRBJ2-1
v_call: TRBV28
d_call: TRBD2
clone_size: .
cdr3_aa: CASSLTAGGRSYNEQFF
cdr3_nt: TGTGCCAGCAGTCTCACAGCGGGGGGAAGGTCCTACAATGAGCAGTTCTTC

j_call: TRBJ2-1
v_call: TRBV7-6
d_call: .
clone_size: .
cdr3_aa: CASSTPGNYNEQFF
cdr3_nt: TGTGCCAGCAGCACACCCGGGAACTACAATGAGCAGTTCTTC

j_call: TRBJ2-2
v_call: TRBV18
d_call: .
clone_size: .
cdr3_aa: CASSPPKGELFF
cdr3_nt: TGTGCCAGCTCACCACCAAAGGGGGAGCTGTTTTTT

j_call: TRBJ2-2
v_call: TRBV9
d_call: TRBD2
clone_size: .
cdr3_aa: CASSVSRTSGGTNTGELFF
cdr3_nt: TGTGCCAGCAGCGTATCCCGGACTAGCGGGGGGACGAACACCGGGGAGCTGTTTTTT

j_call: TRBJ1-5
v_call: TRBV6-6
d_call: .
clone_size: .
cdr3_aa: CASTDISNQPQHF
cdr3_nt: TGTGCCAGCACGGACATTAGCAATCAGCCCCAGCATTTT

j_call: TRBJ2-3
v_call: TRBV10-2
d_call: .
clone_size: once
cdr3_aa: CASSEGATQYF
cdr3_nt: TGCGCCAGCAGTGAGGGGGCGACGCAGTATTTT

j_call: TRBJ2-4
v_call: TRBV28
d_call: .
clone_size: .
cdr3_aa: CASSSPGSDIQYF
cdr3_nt: TGTGCCAGCAGTAGTCCAGGGTCAGACATTCAGTACTTC

j_call: TRBJ2-7
v_call: TRBV28
d_call: TRBD2
clone_size: .
cdr3_aa: CASSSAGYEQYF
cdr3_nt: TGTGCCAGCAGTTCAGCGGGATACGAGCAGTACTTC

j_call: TRBJ1-5
v_call: TRBV7-8
d_call: .
clone_size: .
cdr3_aa: CASSLGVGQGTFNQPQHF
cdr3_nt: TGTGCCAGCAGCTTAGGGGTGGGCCAAGGGACATTCAATCAGCCCCAGCATTTT

j_call: TRBJ1-1
v_call: TRBV11-2
d_call: TRBD1
clone_size: .
cdr3_aa: CASSRRGGSTLRRNTEAFF
cdr3_nt: TGTGCCAGCAGTCGCCGAGGGGGCAGCACCCTGCGGCGGAACACTGAAGCTTTCTTT

j_call: TRBJ1-5
v_call: TRBV27
d_call: .
clone_size: .
cdr3_aa: CASNPDGPDQPQHF
cdr3_nt: TGTGCCAGCAATCCCGACGGCCCGGATCAGCCCCAGCATTTT

j_call: TRBJ1-1
v_call: TRBV27
d_call: .
clone_size: .
cdr3_aa: CASSPRDKFYTEAFF
cdr3_nt: TGTGCCAGCAGCCCCCGGGACAAATTTTACACTGAAGCTTTCTTT

j_call: TRBJ2-2
v_call: TRBV28
d_call: .
clone_size: .
cdr3_aa: CASSFTGRFSGELFF
cdr3_nt: TGTGCCAGCAGTTTCACAGGGAGGTTTTCCGGGGAGCTGTTTTTT

j_call: TRBJ1-2
v_call: TRBV4-2
d_call: .
clone_size: .
cdr3_aa: CASSFSRDYGYTF
cdr3_nt: TGTGCCAGCAGCTTTTCCAGGGACTATGGCTACACCTTC

j_call: TRBJ2-1
v_call: TRBV16
d_call: TRBD2
clone_size: .
cdr3_aa: CASSESGGLDEQFF
cdr3_nt: TGTGCCAGCAGCGAGAGCGGGGGGCTGGATGAGCAGTTCTTC

j_call: TRBJ2-5
v_call: TRBV5-1
d_call: .
clone_size: .
cdr3_aa: CASSFTRPQETQYF
cdr3_nt: TGCGCCAGCAGCTTTACCAGGCCCCAAGAGACCCAGTACTTC

j_call: TRBJ2-1
v_call: TRBV7-8
d_call: TRBD2
clone_size: .
cdr3_aa: CASSLGVGRGNEQFF
cdr3_nt: TGTGCCAGCAGCTTAGGGGTTGGGCGGGGGAATGAGCAGTTCTTC

j_call: TRBJ2-7
v_call: TRBV4-2
d_call: .
clone_size: .
cdr3_aa: CASSQGVNRGGRDEQYF
cdr3_nt: TGTGCCAGCAGCCAAGGAGTTAACAGGGGGGGACGGGACGAGCAGTACTTC

j_call: TRBJ1-1
v_call: TRBV7-3
d_call: .
clone_size: .
cdr3_aa: CASSLYGSSTEAFF
cdr3_nt: TGTGCCAGCAGCTTATACGGGAGTAGTACTGAAGCTTTCTTT

j_call: TRBJ2-1
v_call: TRBV11-1
d_call: TRBD2
clone_size: .
cdr3_aa: CASRPGGSWSYNEQFF
cdr3_nt: TGTGCCAGCAGGCCGGGAGGCTCCTGGTCCTACAATGAGCAGTTCTTC

j_call: TRBJ2-3
v_call: TRBV11-2
d_call: .
clone_size: .
cdr3_aa: CASSQTTDTQYF
cdr3_nt: TGTGCCAGCAGCCAGACTACAGATACGCAGTATTTT

j_call: TRBJ1-5
v_call: TRBV28
d_call: .
clone_size: .
cdr3_aa: CASSLSGIVDYSNQPQHF
cdr3_nt: TGTGCCAGCAGTTTATCAGGGATTGTCGATTATAGCAATCAGCCCCAGCATTTT

j_call: TRBJ2-6
v_call: TRBV6-5
d_call: .
clone_size: .
cdr3_aa: CASSQWGYGANVLTF
cdr3_nt: TGTGCCAGCAGTCAATGGGGATACGGGGCCAACGTCCTGACTTTC

j_call: TRBJ1-1
v_call: TRBV27
d_call: .
clone_size: .
cdr3_aa: CASSFGADPRTEAFF
cdr3_nt: TGTGCCAGCAGTTTTGGGGCTGACCCGAGGACTGAAGCTTTCTTT

j_call: TRBJ2-1
v_call: TRBV7-2
d_call: .
clone_size: .
cdr3_aa: CASTDPLGEQFF
cdr3_nt: TGTGCCAGCACGGACCCCCTTGGGGAGCAGTTCTTC

j_call: TRBJ2-7
v_call: TRBV7-6
d_call: TRBD1
clone_size: .
cdr3_aa: CASSSLPGQFTEQYF
cdr3_nt: TGTGCCAGCAGCTCCTTACCGGGACAGTTCACCGAGCAGTACTTC

j_call: TRBJ2-1
v_call: TRBV7-6
d_call: .
clone_size: .
cdr3_aa: CASSFAGRLGGNEQFF
cdr3_nt: TGTGCCAGCAGCTTCGCAGGGAGGCTAGGGGGCAATGAGCAGTTCTTC

j_call: TRBJ2-6
v_call: TRBV7-2
d_call: .
clone_size: .
cdr3_aa: CASSLNSGANVLTF
cdr3_nt: TGTGCCAGCAGCCTGAACTCTGGGGCCAACGTCCTGACTTTC

j_call: TRBJ2-1
v_call: TRBV7-2
d_call: .
clone_size: .
cdr3_aa: CASSLVGLGYMGIDEQFF
cdr3_nt: TGTGCCAGCAGCTTAGTTGGGCTAGGTTACATGGGTATAGATGAGCAGTTCTTC

j_call: TRBJ1-1
v_call: TRBV19
d_call: TRBD1
clone_size: .
cdr3_aa: CASNQGAATEAFF
cdr3_nt: TGTGCCAGTAATCAGGGGGCTGCCACTGAAGCTTTCTTT

j_call: TRBJ2-7
v_call: TRBV15
d_call: .
clone_size: once
cdr3_aa: CATRSTDSDYEQYF
cdr3_nt: TGTGCCACCAGGAGCACTGACTCTGACTACGAGCAGTACTTC

j_call: TRBJ2-3
v_call: TRBV28
d_call: .
clone_size: .
cdr3_aa: CASSRRTASTDTQYF
cdr3_nt: TGTGCCAGCAGTCGCCGGACAGCTAGCACAGATACGCAGTATTTT

j_call: TRBJ1-2
v_call: TRBV4-2
d_call: .
clone_size: .
cdr3_aa: CASSQDSGRANYGYTF
cdr3_nt: TGTGCCAGCAGCCAAGATTCCGGCCGCGCTAACTATGGCTACACCTTC

j_call: TRBJ1-1
v_call: TRBV11-3
d_call: .
clone_size: .
cdr3_aa: CASSSHWNTEAFF
cdr3_nt: TGTGCCAGCAGCTCACACTGGAACACTGAAGCTTTCTTT

j_call: TRBJ1-5
v_call: TRBV2
d_call: .
clone_size: .
cdr3_aa: CASSGGSNQPQHF
cdr3_nt: TGTGCCAGCAGTGGGGGTAGCAATCAGCCCCAGCATTTT

j_call: TRBJ2-2
v_call: TRBV11-1
d_call: TRBD1
clone_size: .
cdr3_aa: CASSSAGTGGIFDTGELFF
cdr3_nt: TGTGCCAGCAGCTCCGCCGGGACAGGGGGGATATTTGACACCGGGGAGCTGTTTTTT

j_call: TRBJ2-5
v_call: TRBV28
d_call: TRBD2
clone_size: .
cdr3_aa: CASSLGTSGRETQYF
cdr3_nt: TGTGCCAGCAGTTTAGGAACTAGCGGGAGAGAGACCCAGTACTTC

j_call: TRBJ2-5
v_call: TRBV28
d_call: .
clone_size: .
cdr3_aa: CASSLDTSGPETQYF
cdr3_nt: TGTGCCAGCAGTTTAGACACCTCCGGTCCCGAGACCCAGTACTTC

j_call: TRBJ1-2
v_call: TRBV20-1
d_call: .
clone_size: .
cdr3_aa: CSASPGHNYTF
cdr3_nt: TGCAGTGCTAGCCCAGGACATAACTACACCTTC

j_call: TRBJ1-4
v_call: TRBV6-5
d_call: .
clone_size: .
cdr3_aa: CASRSQGRINEKLFF
cdr3_nt: TGTGCCAGCAGGTCTCAGGGGAGGATAAATGAAAAACTGTTTTTT

j_call: TRBJ1-2
v_call: TRBV5-4
d_call: .
clone_size: .
cdr3_aa: CASSHAGEGANYGYTF
cdr3_nt: TGTGCCAGCAGCCATGCCGGGGAGGGGGCTAACTATGGCTACACCTTC

j_call: TRBJ2-7
v_call: TRBV28
d_call: .
clone_size: .
cdr3_aa: CASNPGSSYEQYF
cdr3_nt: TGTGCCAGCAACCCCGGGAGTTCCTACGAGCAGTACTTC

j_call: TRBJ1-6
v_call: TRBV9
d_call: .
clone_size: .
cdr3_aa: CASSSSRGGGADNSPLHF
cdr3_nt: TGTGCCAGCAGCTCCAGTAGGGGAGGGGGGGCAGATAATTCACCCCTCCACTTT

j_call: TRBJ2-1
v_call: TRBV4-1
d_call: TRBD1
clone_size: .
cdr3_aa: CASSQSTGVGEQFF
cdr3_nt: TGCGCCAGCAGCCAGAGTACAGGGGTTGGTGAGCAGTTCTTC

j_call: TRBJ1-2
v_call: TRBV4-2
d_call: .
clone_size: .
cdr3_aa: CASSLDEGPYGYTF
cdr3_nt: TGTGCCAGCAGCTTGGACGAGGGGCCCTATGGCTACACCTTC

j_call: TRBJ1-6
v_call: TRBV28
d_call: .
clone_size: .
cdr3_aa: CASSLFPMGWGGNNSPLHF
cdr3_nt: TGTGCCAGCAGTTTATTTCCGATGGGATGGGGGGGCAATAATTCACCCCTCCACTTT

j_call: TRBJ1-1
v_call: TRBV5-1
d_call: TRBD1
clone_size: .
cdr3_aa: CASSSRTGLTEAFF
cdr3_nt: TGCGCCAGCAGCTCGAGGACAGGGTTGACTGAAGCTTTCTTT

j_call: TRBJ2-5
v_call: TRBV2
d_call: .
clone_size: .
cdr3_aa: CASSEAQGEHQETQYF
cdr3_nt: TGTGCCAGCAGTGAAGCCCAAGGCGAGCACCAAGAGACCCAGTACTTC

j_call: TRBJ1-2
v_call: TRBV19
d_call: .
clone_size: few
cdr3_aa: CASRFTGNYGYTF
cdr3_nt: TGTGCCAGTAGGTTTACGGGAAACTATGGCTACACCTTC

j_call: TRBJ1-1
v_call: TRBV18
d_call: TRBD1
clone_size: few
cdr3_aa: CASSPGTENTEAFF
cdr3_nt: TGTGCCAGCTCACCGGGGACAGAGAACACTGAAGCTTTCTTT

j_call: TRBJ2-4
v_call: TRBV28
d_call: .
clone_size: .
cdr3_aa: CASSPPLIAKNIQYF
cdr3_nt: TGTGCCAGCAGTCCGCCGCTGATAGCCAAAAACATTCAGTACTTC

j_call: TRBJ2-1
v_call: TRBV6-5
d_call: TRBD2
clone_size: .
cdr3_aa: CASSSGTRPGEQFF
cdr3_nt: TGTGCCAGCAGTTCCGGGACTAGACCCGGTGAGCAGTTCTTC